This TCR beta chain was sequenced during a study of cytomegalovirus exposure and HLA in healthy donors. V gave up 1 base and J gave up 4 bases, with 25 bases separating them. This CDR3 is 19 amino acids long. Germline V gene sequence: CDR1 LGHNA, CDR2 YNFKEQ. Use of 60 Vbeta and 13 Jbeta primers characterized the PCR. The method was immunoSEQ multiplex PCR; TCRdb's version includes in-frame clones alone and lacks a portion of them. The data hold fewer than 200,000 clones, with approximately 80% observed a single time. Sequencing was carried out using PBMCs. This clonotype was obtained from a woman aged 45-59 years in good health and CMV-seronegative. V gene TRBV4-2 combines with J gene TRBJ2-5, with D possibly being TRBD2 (7 bases). The chain's CDR3 is CASSQGLGGGRGKGETQYF. DNA of the CDR3: TGTGCCAGCAGCCAAGGGCTCGGGGGCGGGAGAGGAAAGGGAGAGACCCAGTACTTC.